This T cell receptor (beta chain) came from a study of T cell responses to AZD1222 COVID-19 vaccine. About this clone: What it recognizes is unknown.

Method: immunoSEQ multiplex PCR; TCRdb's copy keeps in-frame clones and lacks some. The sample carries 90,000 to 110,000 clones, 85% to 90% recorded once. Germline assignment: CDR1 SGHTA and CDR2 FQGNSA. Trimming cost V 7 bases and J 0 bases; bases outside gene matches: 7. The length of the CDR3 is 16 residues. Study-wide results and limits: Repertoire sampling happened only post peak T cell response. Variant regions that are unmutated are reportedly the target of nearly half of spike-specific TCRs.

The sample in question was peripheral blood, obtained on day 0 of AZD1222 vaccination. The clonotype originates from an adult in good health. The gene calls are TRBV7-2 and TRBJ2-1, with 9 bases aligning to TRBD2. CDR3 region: CASTHAGGPSYNEQFF. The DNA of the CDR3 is TGTGCCAGCACCCATGCGGGAGGGCCCTCCTACAATGAGCAGTTCTTC.